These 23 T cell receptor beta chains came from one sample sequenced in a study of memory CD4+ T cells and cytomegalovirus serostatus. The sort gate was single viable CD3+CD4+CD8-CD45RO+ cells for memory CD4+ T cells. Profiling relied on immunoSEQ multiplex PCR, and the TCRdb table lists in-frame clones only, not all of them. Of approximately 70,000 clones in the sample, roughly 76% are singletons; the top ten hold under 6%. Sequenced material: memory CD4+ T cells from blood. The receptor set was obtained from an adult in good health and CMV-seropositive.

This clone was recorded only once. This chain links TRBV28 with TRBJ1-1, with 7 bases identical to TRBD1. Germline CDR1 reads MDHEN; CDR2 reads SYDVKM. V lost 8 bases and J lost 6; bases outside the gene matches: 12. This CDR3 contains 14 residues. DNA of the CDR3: TGTGCCAGCGGAAGAGCAGGGGGTTACGCTGAAGCTTTCTTT. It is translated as CASGRAGGYAEAFF.

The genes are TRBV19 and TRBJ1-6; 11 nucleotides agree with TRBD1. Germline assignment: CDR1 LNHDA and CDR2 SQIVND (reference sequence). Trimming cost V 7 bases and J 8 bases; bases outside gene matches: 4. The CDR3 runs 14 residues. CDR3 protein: CASNRDRGDSPLHF. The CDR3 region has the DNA TGTGCCAGTAACAGGGACAGGGGGGATTCACCCCTCCACTTT. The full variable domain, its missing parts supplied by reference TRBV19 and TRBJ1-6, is DGGITQSPKYLFRKEGQNVTLSCEQNLNHDAMYWYRQDPGQGLRLIYYSQIVNDFQKGDIAEGYSVSREKKESFPLTVTSAQKNPTAFYLCASNRDRGDSPLHFGNGTRLTVT.

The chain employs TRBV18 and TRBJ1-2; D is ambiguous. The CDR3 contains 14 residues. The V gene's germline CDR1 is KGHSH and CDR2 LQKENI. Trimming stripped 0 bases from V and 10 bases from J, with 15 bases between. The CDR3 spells CASSPPVATYNYTF. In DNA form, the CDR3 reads TGTGCCAGCTCACCACCGGTAGCTACCTATAACTACACCTTC.

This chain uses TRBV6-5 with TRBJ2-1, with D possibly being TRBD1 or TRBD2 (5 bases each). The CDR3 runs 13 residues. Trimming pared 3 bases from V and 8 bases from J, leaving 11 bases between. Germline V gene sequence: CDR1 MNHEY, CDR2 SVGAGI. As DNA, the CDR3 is TGTGCCAGCAGTTATACTGGGGACCATGAGCAGTTCTTC. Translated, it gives CASSYTGDHEQFF.

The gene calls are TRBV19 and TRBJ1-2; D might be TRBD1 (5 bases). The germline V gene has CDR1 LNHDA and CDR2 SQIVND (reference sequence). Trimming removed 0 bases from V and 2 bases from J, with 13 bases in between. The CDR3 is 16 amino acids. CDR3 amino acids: CASSIDKGTENYGYTF. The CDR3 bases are TGTGCCAGTAGTATAGATAAAGGGACGGAAAACTATGGCTACACCTTC.

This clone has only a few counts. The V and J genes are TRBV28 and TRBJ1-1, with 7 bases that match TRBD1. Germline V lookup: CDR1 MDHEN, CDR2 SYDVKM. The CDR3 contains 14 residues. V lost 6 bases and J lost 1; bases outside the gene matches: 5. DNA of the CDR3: TGTGCCAGCAGGCAAACAGGGGAGAACACTGAAGCTTTCTTT. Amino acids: CASRQTGENTEAFF.

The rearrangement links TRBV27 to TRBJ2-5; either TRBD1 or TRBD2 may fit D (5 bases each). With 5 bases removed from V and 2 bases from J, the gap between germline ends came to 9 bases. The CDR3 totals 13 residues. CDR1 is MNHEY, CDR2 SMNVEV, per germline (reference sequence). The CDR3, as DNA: TGTGCCAGCAGTAGGGACGGACAAGAGACCCAGTACTTC. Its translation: CASSRDGQETQYF.

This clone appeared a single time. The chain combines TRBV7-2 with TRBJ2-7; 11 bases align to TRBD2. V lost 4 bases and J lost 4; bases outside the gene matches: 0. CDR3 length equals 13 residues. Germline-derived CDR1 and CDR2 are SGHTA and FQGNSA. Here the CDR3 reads CASSWTSGYEQYF. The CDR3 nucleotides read TGTGCCAGCAGCTGGACTAGCGGGTACGAGCAGTACTTC.

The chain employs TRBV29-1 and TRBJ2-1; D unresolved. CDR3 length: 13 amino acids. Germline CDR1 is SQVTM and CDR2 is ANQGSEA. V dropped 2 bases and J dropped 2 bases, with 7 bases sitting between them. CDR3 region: CSVEYTAYNEQFF. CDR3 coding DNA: TGCAGCGTTGAATATACTGCCTACAATGAGCAGTTCTTC.

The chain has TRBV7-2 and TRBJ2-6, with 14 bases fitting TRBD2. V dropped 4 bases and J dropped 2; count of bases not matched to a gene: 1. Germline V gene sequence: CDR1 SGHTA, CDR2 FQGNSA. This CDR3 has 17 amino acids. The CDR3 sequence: CASSSGLAGAGANVLTF. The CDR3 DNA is TGTGCCAGCAGCTCGGGACTAGCGGGAGCTGGGGCCAACGTCCTGACTTTC.

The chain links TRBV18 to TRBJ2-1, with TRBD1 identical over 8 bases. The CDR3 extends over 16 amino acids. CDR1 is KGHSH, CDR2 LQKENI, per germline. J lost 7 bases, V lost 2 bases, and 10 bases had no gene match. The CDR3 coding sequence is TGTGCCAGCTCACCAAACCAGGGGGCGTCAGGGAATGAGCAGTTCTTC. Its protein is CASSPNQGASGNEQFF.

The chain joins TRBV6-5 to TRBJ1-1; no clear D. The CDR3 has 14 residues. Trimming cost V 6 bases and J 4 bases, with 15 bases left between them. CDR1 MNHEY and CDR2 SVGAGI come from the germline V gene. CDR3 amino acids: CASSDRRRGTEAFF. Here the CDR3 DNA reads TGTGCCAGCAGCGATAGGAGGAGAGGCACTGAAGCTTTCTTT.

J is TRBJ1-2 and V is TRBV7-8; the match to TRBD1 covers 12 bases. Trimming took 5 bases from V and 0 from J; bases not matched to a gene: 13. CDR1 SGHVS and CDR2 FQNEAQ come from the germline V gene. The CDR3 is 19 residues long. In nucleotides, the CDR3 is TGTGCCAGCAGCCCTAGACCCCCGGGACAGGGGGCCTCTAACTATGGCTACACCTTC. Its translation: CASSPRPPGQGASNYGYTF.

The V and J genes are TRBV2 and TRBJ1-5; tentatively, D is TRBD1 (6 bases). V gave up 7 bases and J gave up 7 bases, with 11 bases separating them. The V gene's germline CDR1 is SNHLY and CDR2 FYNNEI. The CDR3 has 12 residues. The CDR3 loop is CASTWGRQPQHF. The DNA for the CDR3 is TGTGCCAGCACTTGGGGGCGGCAGCCCCAGCATTTT.

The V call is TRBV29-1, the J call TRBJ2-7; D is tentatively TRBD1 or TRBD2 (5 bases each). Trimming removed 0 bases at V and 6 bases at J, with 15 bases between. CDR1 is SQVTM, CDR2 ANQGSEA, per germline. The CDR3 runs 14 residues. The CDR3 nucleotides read TGCAGCGTTGAAGAGTCCGGGACCATAGGCGAGCAGTACTTC. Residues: CSVEESGTIGEQYF.

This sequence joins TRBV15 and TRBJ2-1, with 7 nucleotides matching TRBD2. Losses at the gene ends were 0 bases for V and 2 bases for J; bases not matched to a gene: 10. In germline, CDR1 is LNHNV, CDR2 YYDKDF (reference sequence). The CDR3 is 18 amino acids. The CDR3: CATSRDSSGRLTYNEQFF. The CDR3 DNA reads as TGTGCCACCAGCAGAGATTCTAGCGGAAGATTAACCTACAATGAGCAGTTCTTC. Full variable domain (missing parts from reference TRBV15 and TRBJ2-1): DAMVIQNPRYQVTQFGKPVTLSCSQTLNHNVMYWYQQKSSQAPKLLFHYYDKDFNNEADTPDNFQSRRPNTSFCFLDIRSPGLGDTAMYLCATSRDSSGRLTYNEQFFGPGTRLTVL.

CDR3 coding DNA: TGCGCCAGCAGCCAAGATGGGTGGTGGAAGCATTTT. Translation gives CASSQDGWWKHF. This chain links TRBV4-1 with TRBJ1-5; D is unclear. Germline assignment: CDR1 MGHRA and CDR2 YSYEKL. CDR3 length: 12 amino acids. The ends were cut back, 0 bases at V and 14 bases at J, with 11 bases in the middle.

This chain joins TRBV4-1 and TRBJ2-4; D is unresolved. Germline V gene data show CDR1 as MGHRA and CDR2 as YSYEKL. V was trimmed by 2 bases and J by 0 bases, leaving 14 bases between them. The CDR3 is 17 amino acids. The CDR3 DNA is TGCGCCAGCAGCCAAATTTACCAGGACGCAGCCAAAAACATTCAGTACTTC. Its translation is CASSQIYQDAAKNIQYF.

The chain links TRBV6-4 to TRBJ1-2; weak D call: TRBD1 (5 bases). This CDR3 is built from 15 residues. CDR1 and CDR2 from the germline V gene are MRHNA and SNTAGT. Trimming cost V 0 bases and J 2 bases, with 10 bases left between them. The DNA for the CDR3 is TGTGCCAGCAGTGACTCGCCGCAGGGAAACTATGGCTACACCTTC. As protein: CASSDSPQGNYGYTF.

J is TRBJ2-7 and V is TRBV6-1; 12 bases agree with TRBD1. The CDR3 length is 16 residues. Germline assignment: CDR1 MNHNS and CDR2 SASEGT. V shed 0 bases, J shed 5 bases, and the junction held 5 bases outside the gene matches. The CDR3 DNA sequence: TGTGCCAGCAGTGAAGCCCAGGGACAGGGGGCGAACGAGCAGTACTTC. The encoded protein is CASSEAQGQGANEQYF.

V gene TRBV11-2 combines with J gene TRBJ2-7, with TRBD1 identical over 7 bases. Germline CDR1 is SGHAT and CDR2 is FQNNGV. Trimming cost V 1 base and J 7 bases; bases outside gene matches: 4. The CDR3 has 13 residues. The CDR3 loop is CASSLGYRGEQYF. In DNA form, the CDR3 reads TGTGCCAGCAGCTTAGGGTACAGGGGAGAGCAGTACTTC.

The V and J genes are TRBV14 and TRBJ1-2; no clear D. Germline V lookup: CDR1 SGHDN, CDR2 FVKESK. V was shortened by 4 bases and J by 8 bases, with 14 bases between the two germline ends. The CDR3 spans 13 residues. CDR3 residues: CASSLVDHKGYTF. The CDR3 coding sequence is TGTGCCAGCAGCCTTGTCGATCATAAGGGCTACACCTTC. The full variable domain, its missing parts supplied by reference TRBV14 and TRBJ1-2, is EAGVTQFPSHSVIEKGQTVTLRCDPISGHDNLYWYRRVMGKEIKFLLHFVKESKQDESGMPNNRFLAERTGGTYSTLKVQPAELEDSGVYFCASSLVDHKGYTFGSGTRLTVV.

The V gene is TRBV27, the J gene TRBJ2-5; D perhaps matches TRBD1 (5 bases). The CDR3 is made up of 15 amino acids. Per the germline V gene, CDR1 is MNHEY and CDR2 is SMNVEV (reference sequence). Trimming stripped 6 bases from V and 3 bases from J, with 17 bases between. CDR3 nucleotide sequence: TGTGCCAGCAGAAGGCAAGGGGCCAAGGAAGAGACCCAGTACTTC. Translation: CASRRQGAKEETQYF.